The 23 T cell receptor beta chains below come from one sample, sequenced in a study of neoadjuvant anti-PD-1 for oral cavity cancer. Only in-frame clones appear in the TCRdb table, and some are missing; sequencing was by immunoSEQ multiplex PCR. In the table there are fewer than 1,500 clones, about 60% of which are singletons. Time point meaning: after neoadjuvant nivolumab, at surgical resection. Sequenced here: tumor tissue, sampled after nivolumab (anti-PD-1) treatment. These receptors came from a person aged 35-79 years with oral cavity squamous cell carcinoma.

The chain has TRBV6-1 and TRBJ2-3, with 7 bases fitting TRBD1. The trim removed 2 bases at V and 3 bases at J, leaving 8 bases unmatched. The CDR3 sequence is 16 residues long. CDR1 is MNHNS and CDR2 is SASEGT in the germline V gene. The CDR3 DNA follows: TGTGCCAGCAGTGAACTCCGGCCAGGGGGTACAGATACGCAGTATTTT. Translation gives CASSELRPGGTDTQYF.

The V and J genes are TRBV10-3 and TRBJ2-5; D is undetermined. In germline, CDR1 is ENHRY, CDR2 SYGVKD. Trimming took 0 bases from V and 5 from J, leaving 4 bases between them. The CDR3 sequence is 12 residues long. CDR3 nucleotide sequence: TGTGCCATCAGTGAGTCGGCGGAGACCCAGTACTTC. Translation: CAISESAETQYF.

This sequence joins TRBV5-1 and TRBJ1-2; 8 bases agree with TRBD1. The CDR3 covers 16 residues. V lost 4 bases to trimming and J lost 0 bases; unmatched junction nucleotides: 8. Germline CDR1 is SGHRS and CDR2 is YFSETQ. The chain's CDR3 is CASSTGQGPSNYGYTF. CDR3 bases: TGCGCCAGCAGCACCGGACAGGGACCTTCTAACTATGGCTACACCTTC.

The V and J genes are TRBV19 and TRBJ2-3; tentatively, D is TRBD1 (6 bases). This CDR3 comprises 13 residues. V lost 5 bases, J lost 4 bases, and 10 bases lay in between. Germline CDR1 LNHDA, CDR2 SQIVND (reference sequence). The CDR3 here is CASSSQGSDTQYF. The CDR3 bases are TGTGCCAGTAGTTCCCAGGGGTCAGATACGCAGTATTTT.

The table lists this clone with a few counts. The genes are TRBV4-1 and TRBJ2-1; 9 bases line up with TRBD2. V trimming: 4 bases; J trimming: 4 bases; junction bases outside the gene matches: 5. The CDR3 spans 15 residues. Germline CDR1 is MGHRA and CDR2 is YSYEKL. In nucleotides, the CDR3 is TGCGCCAGCAGCCCGGGACTAGCCCAGTACAATGAGCAGTTCTTC. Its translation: CASSPGLAQYNEQFF.

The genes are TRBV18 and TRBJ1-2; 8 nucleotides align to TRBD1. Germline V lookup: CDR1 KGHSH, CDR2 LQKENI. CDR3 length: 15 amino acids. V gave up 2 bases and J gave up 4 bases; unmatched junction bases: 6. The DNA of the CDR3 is TGTGCCAGCTCACCAGACAGGGGCTCTACCTATGGCTACACCTTC. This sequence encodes CASSPDRGSTYGYTF.

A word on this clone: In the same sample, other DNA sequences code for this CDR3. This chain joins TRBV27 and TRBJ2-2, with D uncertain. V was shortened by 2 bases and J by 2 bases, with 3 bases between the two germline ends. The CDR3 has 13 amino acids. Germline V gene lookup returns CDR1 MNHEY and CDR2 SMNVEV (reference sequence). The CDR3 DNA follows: TGTGCCAGCAGTTTAGCCAACACCGGGGAGCTGTTTTTT. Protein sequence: CASSLANTGELFF.

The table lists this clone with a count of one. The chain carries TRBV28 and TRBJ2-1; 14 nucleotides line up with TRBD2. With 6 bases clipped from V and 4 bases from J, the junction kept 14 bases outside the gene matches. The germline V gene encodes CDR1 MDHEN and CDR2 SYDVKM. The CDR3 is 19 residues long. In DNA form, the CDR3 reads TGTGCCAGCAGCAGCGTGAGGGGACTAGCGGGAGCTTCGTACAATGAGCAGTTCTTC. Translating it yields CASSSVRGLAGASYNEQFF.

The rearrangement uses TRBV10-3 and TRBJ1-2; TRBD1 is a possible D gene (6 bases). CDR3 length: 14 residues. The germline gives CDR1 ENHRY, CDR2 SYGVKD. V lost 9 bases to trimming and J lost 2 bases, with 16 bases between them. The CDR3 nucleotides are TGTGCCATAACTGCTAGTCAGGGGAACTATGGCTACACCTTC. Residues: CAITASQGNYGYTF.

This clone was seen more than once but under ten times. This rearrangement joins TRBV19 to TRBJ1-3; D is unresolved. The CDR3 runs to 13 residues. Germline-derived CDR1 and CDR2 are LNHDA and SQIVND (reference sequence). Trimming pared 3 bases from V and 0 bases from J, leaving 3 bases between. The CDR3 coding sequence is TGTGCCAGTAGTATCGCCTCTGGAAACACCATATATTTT. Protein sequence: CASSIASGNTIYF.

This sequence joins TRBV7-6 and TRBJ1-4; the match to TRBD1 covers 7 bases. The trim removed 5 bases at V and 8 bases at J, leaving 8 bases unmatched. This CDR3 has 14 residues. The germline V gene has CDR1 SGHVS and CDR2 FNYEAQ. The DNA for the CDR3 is TGTGCCAGCAGCCCCAGGGGGGTGGAAGAAAAACTGTTTTTT. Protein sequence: CASSPRGVEEKLFF.

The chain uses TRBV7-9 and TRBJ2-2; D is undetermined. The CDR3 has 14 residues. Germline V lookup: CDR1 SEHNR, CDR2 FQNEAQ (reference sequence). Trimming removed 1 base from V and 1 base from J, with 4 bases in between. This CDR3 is CASSLEGNTGELFF. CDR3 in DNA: TGTGCCAGCAGCTTAGAGGGGAACACCGGGGAGCTGTTTTTT.

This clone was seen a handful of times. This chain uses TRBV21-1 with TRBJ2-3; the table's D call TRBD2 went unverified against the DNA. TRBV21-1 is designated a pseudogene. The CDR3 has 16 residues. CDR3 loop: CASIRQGDRPTDTQYF. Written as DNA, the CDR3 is TGTGCCAGCATCCGCCAAGGAGACCGACCCACAGATACGCAGTATTTT.

The CDR3 region has the DNA TGCAGTGCTCCCGGTCAGCCCCAGCATTTT. It is translated as CSAPGQPQHF. J is TRBJ1-5 and V is TRBV20-1; D not resolved. Germline V gene lookup returns CDR1 DFQATT and CDR2 SNEGSKA (reference sequence). The CDR3 sequence is 10 residues long. Trimming shortened V by 5 bases and J by 6 bases, and 5 bases separated the two germline ends.

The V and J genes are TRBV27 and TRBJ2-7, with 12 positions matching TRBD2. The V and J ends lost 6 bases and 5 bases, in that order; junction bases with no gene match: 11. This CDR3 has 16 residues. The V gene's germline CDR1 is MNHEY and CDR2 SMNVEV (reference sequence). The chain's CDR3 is CASSLSPTSGSDEQYF. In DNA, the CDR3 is TGTGCCAGCAGCCTATCCCCGACTAGCGGGAGTGACGAGCAGTACTTC.

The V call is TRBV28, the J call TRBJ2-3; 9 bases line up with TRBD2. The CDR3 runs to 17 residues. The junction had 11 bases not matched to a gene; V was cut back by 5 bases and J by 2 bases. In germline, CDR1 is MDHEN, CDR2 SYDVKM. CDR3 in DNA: TGTGCCAGCAGTCCTTCCGCGGGAGGGGGCCCCACAGATACGCAGTATTTT. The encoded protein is CASSPSAGGGPTDTQYF.

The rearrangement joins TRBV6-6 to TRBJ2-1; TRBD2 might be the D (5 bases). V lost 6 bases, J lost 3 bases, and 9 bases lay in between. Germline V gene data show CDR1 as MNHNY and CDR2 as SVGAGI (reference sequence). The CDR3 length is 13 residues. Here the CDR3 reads CASSPTSYNEQFF. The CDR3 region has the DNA TGTGCCAGCAGCCCTACTAGCTACAATGAGCAGTTCTTC.

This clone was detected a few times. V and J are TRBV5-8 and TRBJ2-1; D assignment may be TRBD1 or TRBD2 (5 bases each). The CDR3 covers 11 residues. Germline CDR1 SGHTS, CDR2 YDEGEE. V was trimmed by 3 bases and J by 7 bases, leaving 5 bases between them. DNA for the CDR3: TGTGCCAGCAGCTGGGGGAATGAGCAGTTCTTC. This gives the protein CASSWGNEQFF.

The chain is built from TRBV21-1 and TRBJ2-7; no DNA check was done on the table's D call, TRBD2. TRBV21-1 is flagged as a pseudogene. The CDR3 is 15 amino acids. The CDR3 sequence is CASSSGLAGPYEQYF. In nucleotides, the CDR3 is TGTGCCAGCAGCTCAGGACTAGCGGGACCCTACGAGCAGTACTTC.

CDR3 in DNA: TGTGCCATCAGTGAGTCGATTAGCGGGAGTTCCGATACGCAGTATTTT. Its protein is CAISESISGSSDTQYF. The genes are TRBV10-3 and TRBJ2-3; 9 bases match TRBD2. Germline V gene lookup returns CDR1 ENHRY and CDR2 SYGVKD. The V gene end was trimmed by 0 bases and the J gene end by 6 bases; junction bases not matched to a gene: 7. CDR3 length: 16 residues.

In DNA form, the CDR3 reads TGTGCCTGGAGGGGACAGGGCCAGCAGCCCCAGCATTTT. Its translation is CAWRGQGQQPQHF. V usage is TRBV30 and J usage is TRBJ1-5; 9 positions match TRBD1. Per the germline V gene, CDR1 is GTSNPN and CDR2 is SVGIG (reference sequence). V was clipped by 3 bases and J by 7 bases; unmatched bases: 4. This CDR3 is built from 13 residues.

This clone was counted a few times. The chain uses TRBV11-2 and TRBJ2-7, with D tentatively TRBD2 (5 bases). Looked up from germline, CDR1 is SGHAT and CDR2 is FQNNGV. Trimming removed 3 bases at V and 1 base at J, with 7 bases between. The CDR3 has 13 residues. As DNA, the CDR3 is TGTGCCAGCAGCTTTTCGGGATCCTACGAGCAGTACTTC. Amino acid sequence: CASSFSGSYEQYF.

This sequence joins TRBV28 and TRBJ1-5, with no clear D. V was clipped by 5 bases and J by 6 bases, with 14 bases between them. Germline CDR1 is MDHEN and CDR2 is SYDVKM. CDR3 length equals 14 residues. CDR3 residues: CASSPSLVSQPQHF. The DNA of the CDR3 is TGTGCCAGCAGTCCCTCTTTGGTATCTCAGCCCCAGCATTTT.